What follows describes a single TCR beta chain. Clones were sequenced by immunoSEQ multiplex PCR, and TCRdb holds only the in-frame ones, with some missing. The sample lists over 85,000 clones, about 86% occurring once. The data derive from a study of T cell responses to AZD1222 COVID-19 vaccine. V dropped 4 bases and J dropped 3; count of bases not matched to a gene: 4. The CDR3 loop spans 15 amino acids. Germline values: CDR1 SGDLS, CDR2 YYNGEE. The V gene is TRBV9, the J gene TRBJ2-2; TRBD2 agrees at 9 bases. The sample was peripheral blood, taken on day 0 of AZD1222 vaccination. The receptor was derived from an adult in good health. The CDR3 loop is CASSFSGRYTGELFF. The CDR3 DNA follows: TGTGCCAGCAGCTTCAGCGGGAGGTACACCGGGGAGCTGTTTTTT.